This T cell receptor beta chain was retrieved from a study of regulatory T cells in long-lasting Graves disease (dated by TCRdb to the early 2020s). Concerning the study at large: Patients with newly diagnosed Graves' disease had been on antithyroid drugs for under 3 months. Persistent Graves' disease patients were compared with newly diagnosed Graves' disease patients by peripheral blood TCR sequencing and RNA sequencing. The study took place in China and was registered as a clinical trial. A total of around 35 samples underwent TCR sequencing, from roughly 13 patients with persistent Graves' disease and around 20 patients with newly diagnosed Graves' disease. Here is what the overall study found, with its caveats: Because the primary lesion, thyroid tissue, could not be accessed, the study looked at peripheral blood alone. Persistent patients shared more public clonotypes among themselves (around 3,000) than newly diagnosed patients did (nearly 1,000). Persistent disease showed preferential use of TRBV28, TRBJ1-2 and TRBJ2-5, whereas newly diagnosed disease favored TRBV20-1 and TRBJ2-1. Persistent Graves' disease patients showed lower TCR Shannon entropy and fewer highly expanded clones than newly diagnosed patients, suggesting clonal expansion. Sequencing and analysis were restricted to the TCR beta chain. As a limitation, the authors acknowledged that the small sample size may reduce accuracy.

There are many counts of this clonotype. Its antigen remains undetermined. No qualities accompany the bases; no much larger clone lies one base away. The CDR3 has 15 amino acids, counting the end cysteine and phenylalanine. The only DNA kept is the CDR3, 45 bases in frame from the first base. At the junction V is shortened by 3 bases and J by 3 bases, with 16 bases in between. Based on the germline V gene (reference sequence), the CDR1 and CDR2 sequences are DFQATT and SNEGSKA. The intended sense of this specimen's time point label: newly diagnosed GD, antithyroid drugs for less than 3 months. For both TCR sequencing and RNA sequencing, RNA was extracted from PBMCs using TRIzol. The diagnosis of Graves' disease followed American Thyroid Association guidelines. The patients came from an endocrinology department in Xi'an, China. From each patient, roughly 9 milliliters of peripheral blood was collected into an EDTA anticoagulant tube. Ficoll Paque Plus density gradient separation was used to isolate PBMCs, and no additional T cell sorting was done. An Agilent 2100 Bioanalyzer and agarose gel were used to assess RNA quality, and a NanoDrop 2000 was used to measure RNA concentration.

Receptor amplification or capture employed multiplex PCR. The sample was run on an Illumina HiSeq 4000. iRepertoire HTBI primers and Arm-PCR amplification of CDR3 regions were used to construct TCR beta libraries. Before sequencing, the PCR products underwent gel purification. The published analysis was carried out like this. A total of 62 TRBV and 14 TRBJ segments were identified across samples and were used for gene usage analysis of CDR3 amino acid clonotypes. COPE and FqMerger were used to merge the filtered high-quality paired reads into contigs. Contigs were aligned with BLAST to IMGT TRBV, TRBD and TRBJ reference genes, and CDR3 was defined per IMGT. Any clonotype with a frequency above 0.1% was classified as a highly expanded clone. Repertoire diversity was measured by Shannon entropy, and V-J evenness by the Gini coefficient. Public clonotypes were defined as clonotypes shared by more than one individual. The raw public data were reprocessed by TCRdb itself: fastp quality trimming at Q25, MiXCR clonotype calling, in-frame beta chains only. For every CDR3 protein sequence, its rows merge into one entry that carries the most common genes and DNA. These V and J calls are TCRdb output, not the study's own analysis. The sample contains a few hundred thousand distinct CDR3 sequences, approximately 12% of them found a single time. Approximately 17% of the sample rests with the top ten.

This sample also appeared in a second study, on T cells in Graves' hyperthyroidism and ophthalmopathy. The second publication reports: Stable Graves' hyperthyroidism was defined as the absence of progression to ophthalmopathy over 18 months of follow-up. Hyperthyroidism patients were aged 18 to 65 years and newly diagnosed, with disease duration of less than 2 months. Exclusion was applied to patients with uncontrolled infections, other autoimmune diseases, pregnancy or lactation. Diagnoses were based on clinical symptoms, serum thyroxine and TRAb, thyroid ultrasound and orbital computed tomography. A first-round RT-PCR of the TCR CDR3 used the HTBI primer set with the Qiagen OneStep RT-PCR kit. Most expanded thyroid clonotypes (frequency above 0.001) were also detected in blood, suggesting blood repertoires may reflect thyroid immune responses. A 13 V-J signature model separated ophthalmopathy from stable hyperthyroidism, with around 91% sensitivity and roughly 81% specificity in cross-validation and 80%/75% in testing. In validation, the model predicted progression to ophthalmopathy a median of around 6.5 months before onset, with approximately 70% sensitivity and 72.22% specificity. TCR V-J signatures able to tell the groups apart were searched for in a discovery cohort of about a hundred patients, of whom 43 had Graves' ophthalmopathy and around 57 had stable Graves' hyperthyroidism. Whether ophthalmopathy could be predicted prospectively was tested in an independent validation cohort made up of 18 to 20 hyperthyroidism patients plus 17 patients who later progressed to ophthalmopathy. The 95 to 100 discovery patients were divided at random into training and test sets in a 7:3 ratio. The study also compared thyroid tissue and blood T-cell repertoires from several Graves' hyperthyroidism patients. After sampling, hyperthyroidism patients received methimazole starting at 30 mg daily, and ophthalmopathy patients received high-dose intravenous methylprednisolone. A second multiplex PCR round built the libraries, followed by size selection and purification. The libraries were sequenced on an Illumina HiSeq2000 using paired-end 100 bp reads. Raw data were processed with SOAPnuke, discarding reads with adapters, uncalled bases, mean Phred below 15, or no exact constant-primer or identifier match. COPE v1.2.5 was used to merge the high-quality paired reads, and each unique nucleotide sequence was defined as a clonotype. Clonotypes were aligned to IMGT TRBV, TRBD and TRBJ reference segments using MiTCR v1.1. The analysis included only V-J combinations with a frequency above 0.0001, which together covered roughly 99% of the repertoires. The TCS score was defined as the ratio of F50 (clonal expansion) to E x V (chaos), calculated using BLOSUM62-based TCRdist between CDR3 peptides within each V-J. Welch's t-statistics and random forest reduced around 520 V-J features to some 14, which were used in a naive Bayes classifier (R e1071). Sample size was not statistically predetermined, and blinding of investigators to group allocation was not performed. The paper reports TCR Vbeta CDR3 sequencing of more than 120 peripheral blood samples: over 40 ophthalmopathy, around 80 hyperthyroidism and around 17 progressor patients.

Sequences were derived from peripheral blood mononuclear cells (PBMCs), sampled at new diagnosis, from a patient treated with antithyroid drugs. The chain couples TRBV20-1 to TRBJ2-3, and TRBD2 may be the D gene, going by 5 matching bases. The TCR sequence derives from a woman in her late teens or twenties with Graves disease. Donor details come from another sample of the same person, matched by shared clones. The DNA reads as follows: TGCAGTGCTAGTTTCCACCGGGGTGTAACAGATACGCAGTATTTT. Protein translation: CSASFHRGVTDTQYF.